The 12 T cell receptor beta chains below come from one sample, sequenced in a study of Ad26.COV2.S vaccination and SARS-CoV-2 variants. Treatment indicated: approximately 18 received Ad26.COV2.S at low or high dose, single or two shots; a few received placebo; per-sample allocation not given. On day 63 after the first injection, vaccine and placebo recipients gave samples. Clones were read by immunoSEQ multiplex PCR, and TCRdb kept only the in-frame ones, dropping some. The sample records roughly 300,000 clones, more than 85% being singletons. The sequences come from peripheral blood, collected in a trial of Ad26.COV2.S vaccine versus placebo. The source is a person aged 18-65 years who received the Ad26.COV2.S COVID-19 vaccine or a placebo.

The gene calls are TRBV6-1 and TRBJ2-7; possible D gene TRBD2, 5 bases. V was trimmed by 2 bases and J by 2 bases, leaving 25 bases between them. From germline, CDR1 is MNHNS and CDR2 SASEGT. CDR3 length: 19 residues. CDR3 in amino acids: CASSEPLRTGSPSPYEQYF. In DNA, the CDR3 is TGTGCCAGCAGTGAACCCCTCCGGACGGGGAGTCCCTCTCCCTACGAGCAGTACTTC.

V usage is TRBV19 and J usage is TRBJ2-1, with 8 bases fitting TRBD2. Trimming removed 3 bases from V and 10 bases from J; junction bases left unmatched: 2. CDR3 length equals 12 residues. The germline V gene encodes CDR1 LNHDA and CDR2 SQIVND (reference sequence). The CDR3 region has the DNA TGTGCCAGTAGTATCTTAGCGGGAGAGCAGTTCTTC. It yields the protein CASSILAGEQFF.

The genes are TRBV7-2 and TRBJ2-6; D remains unclear. Deletions cut 4 bases from V and 5 bases from J, with 6 bases between. The CDR3 has 13 residues. Germline V gene data show CDR1 as SGHTA and CDR2 as FQGNSA. The CDR3 coding sequence is TGTGCCAGCAGCTACGATCGGGCCAACGTCCTGACTTTC. Translating gives CASSYDRANVLTF.

The chain carries TRBV15 and TRBJ2-3; D unclear. CDR3 length: 16 amino acids. CDR1 LNHNV and CDR2 YYDKDF come from the germline V gene (reference sequence). V gave up 0 bases and J gave up 3 bases, with 13 bases separating them. The chain's CDR3 is CATSRDQAVRTDTQYF. In DNA, the CDR3 is TGTGCCACCAGCAGAGATCAGGCAGTTCGGACAGATACGCAGTATTTT.

For this clone: Its ends do not fully match the called genes, so a read error is possible. This sequence joins TRBV19 and TRBJ2-5, with 7 bases aligning to TRBD2. This CDR3 has 13 residues. Germline CDR1 LNHDA, CDR2 SQIVND (reference sequence). The CDR3 loop reads CASSTGGQETQYF. The CDR3 DNA is TGTGCCAGCAGTACGGGGGGCCAAGAGACCCAGTACTTC.

The chain carries TRBV4-3 and TRBJ1-5, with D perhaps TRBD1 (6 bases). Germline lookup yields CDR1 LGHNA and CDR2 YSLEER. The CDR3 covers 16 residues. Trimming left V 0 bases short and J 10 bases short, with 19 bases between. CDR3 coding DNA: TGCGCCAGCAGCCAAGATTTAGGGGGTTTTCAGGGACCCCAGCATTTT. Translating it yields CASSQDLGGFQGPQHF.

The gene calls are TRBV28 and TRBJ2-7; TRBD2 is a possible D gene (6 bases). The CDR3 consists of 14 residues. Deletions cut 6 bases from V and 2 bases from J, with 14 bases between. Germline assignment: CDR1 MDHEN and CDR2 SYDVKM. CDR3 region: CASSDGTVAYEQYF. CDR3 nucleotides: TGTGCCAGCAGCGATGGGACTGTTGCCTACGAGCAGTACTTC.

This chain connects TRBV29-1 to TRBJ1-2; 8 bases line up with TRBD1. Germline trimming cut 6 bases from V and 3 bases from J; bases unmatched to any gene: 6. CDR3 length: 13 amino acids. Germline V CDR1 and CDR2: SQVTM, ANQGSEA. The CDR3: CSVEDRAYYGYTF. The CDR3 DNA sequence: TGCAGCGTGGAGGACAGGGCGTACTATGGCTACACCTTC. Full variable domain (remainder filled in from reference TRBV29-1 and TRBJ1-2): SAVISQKPSRDICQRGTSLTIQCQVDSQVTMMFWYRQQPGQSLTLIATANQGSEATYESGFVIDKFPISRPNLTFSTLTVSNMSPEDSSIYLCSVEDRAYYGYTFGSGTRLTVV.

V usage is TRBV9 and J usage is TRBJ2-1, with 7 positions matching TRBD2. After removal of 3 bases from V and 0 bases from J, the junction contained 12 bases not matched to a gene. Germline V gene data show CDR1 as SGDLS and CDR2 as YYNGEE. The CDR3 sequence is 18 residues long. In nucleotides, the CDR3 is TGTGCCAGCAGCGCCCAGGCGCGGGAGTACCGCTCCTACAATGAGCAGTTCTTC. It encodes CASSAQAREYRSYNEQFF. The variable domain in full, with the rest retrieved from reference TRBV9 and TRBJ2-1, is DSGVTQTPKHLITATGQRVTLRCSPRSGDLSVYWYQQSLDQGLQFLIQYYNGEERAKGNILERFSAQQFPDLHSELNLSSLELGDSALYFCASSAQAREYRSYNEQFFGPGTRLTVL.

The chain links TRBV24-1 to TRBJ2-2, with TRBD2 matching 10 bases. The CDR3 has 14 residues. Trimming removed 5 bases from V and 5 bases from J; junction bases left unmatched: 1. The germline V gene has CDR1 KGHDR and CDR2 SFDVKD. The DNA of the CDR3 is TGTGCCACCAGTGTAGCGGGAGGAACCGGGGAGCTGTTTTTT. Translation: CATSVAGGTGELFF.

V gene TRBV5-5 combines with J gene TRBJ2-2; tentative D call: TRBD1 (6 bases). Germline-derived CDR1 and CDR2 are SGHKS and YYEKEE (reference sequence). The CDR3 is made up of 16 amino acids. The germline V and J ends were trimmed by 3 bases and 0 bases, with 12 bases remaining between them. CDR3 DNA: TGTGCCAGCAGCTCCGGACAGTTGCCGAACACCGGGGAGCTGTTTTTT. Protein: CASSSGQLPNTGELFF.

This chain joins TRBV9 and TRBJ1-4; TRBD1 matches at 8 bases. CDR3 length: 15 residues. The germline CDR1 and CDR2 sequences are SGDLS and YYNGEE. Trimming removed 4 bases from V and 5 bases from J; junction bases left unmatched: 7. Here the CDR3 reads CASSPRDRRNEKLFF. Here the CDR3 DNA reads TGTGCCAGCAGCCCCAGGGACAGGCGGAATGAAAAACTGTTTTTT.